This T cell receptor beta chain was captured in a study of vaccination effects on CD4 cells after COVID-19. Assay used: immunoSEQ multiplex PCR; TCRdb lists only in-frame clones, some missing. The sample has some 56,000 clones, 76% seen once. Study conclusions and caveats: The study found that post-vaccine spike-reactive clones in convalescents were mainly new vaccine-induced clones.

Antigen-specific CD4+ T cells were expanded (with viral peptide pools) by the ViraFEST assay ahead of sequencing. Researchers isolated CD4+ T cells once 9 to 11 days of culture had elapsed. Between March and December 2020, the person had a SARS-CoV-2 infection that PCR confirmed. HIV-1 Nef peptide pool stimulation served as negative control. For this clone: What it binds is unknown.

The sequence was collected from a human donor who had a prior SARS-CoV-2 infection. Sequencing was performed on CD4+ T cells from PBMCs cultured with HIV peptides, taken before COVID-19 vaccination. Regarding subset: HIV-1 Nef peptide pool negative control/reference culture.

The CDR3 bases are TGTGCCAGCAGCCAAGGTACGGGAGTTGGACGCGAGCAGTACTTC. Translation gives CASSQGTGVGREQYF. The genes are TRBV3-1 (or the pseudogene TRBV3-2) and TRBJ2-7; tentative D call: TRBD2 (6 bases). CDR3 length equals 15 residues. The germline V gene encodes CDR1 LGHDT and CDR2 YNNKEL (reference sequence). V lost 1 base and J 6 bases, leaving 16 bases between the germline ends.